These 4 T cell receptor beta chains were all obtained from the same sample, sequenced in a study of vaccination effects on CD4 cells after COVID-19. Some clones are missing from TCRdb's copy, which holds only in-frame ones; the method was immunoSEQ multiplex PCR. The sample has about 63,000 clones, roughly 80% seen once. Expansion with viral peptide pools was applied to antigen-specific CD4+ T cells by the ViraFEST assay prior to sequencing. Scientists isolated CD4+ T cells after a roughly ten-day culture period ended. No vaccinee had earlier SARS-CoV-2 infection, and nucleocapsid antibodies were negative. Their antigen targets remain unknown. Source: CD4+ T cells from PBMCs cultured with HCoV-OC43 spike peptides, taken before COVID-19 vaccination. The subset is: HCoV-OC43 spike overlapping peptide pool stimulation. The receptors were sampled from a human donor who received a COVID-19 vaccine.

This clone was seen more than once but under ten times. The genes are TRBV19 and TRBJ1-3, with TRBD1 matching over 7 bases. This CDR3 comprises 15 residues. V was clipped by 4 bases and J by 2 bases; unmatched bases: 5. Per the germline V gene, CDR1 is LNHDA and CDR2 is SQIVND (reference sequence). The CDR3 DNA follows: TGTGCCAGTAGTACACCGGACAGGACTGGAAACACCATATATTTT. Translation gives CASSTPDRTGNTIYF.

In its sample, this clone was seen once. V and J are TRBV30 and TRBJ2-5; D call uncertain. The CDR3 sequence is 10 residues long. V was clipped by 5 bases and J by 5 bases, with 6 bases between them. Germline V gives CDR1 GTSNPN, CDR2 SVGIG (reference sequence). CDR3 protein: CAWEKETQYF. The DNA of the CDR3 is TGTGCCTGGGAAAAGGAGACCCAGTACTTC.

The chain links TRBV5-6 to TRBJ2-2; 9 nucleotides line up with TRBD1. Germline V gene data show CDR1 as SGHDT and CDR2 as YYEEEE. This CDR3 spans 15 amino acids. V was pared by 2 bases and J by 4 bases, with 3 bases of the junction left unmatched. In nucleotides, the CDR3 is TGTGCCAGCAGCTTCAGGGACAGGGCCACCGGGGAGCTGTTTTTT. This encodes CASSFRDRATGELFF.

The rearrangement uses TRBV18 and TRBJ1-1; no definite D call. Germline V CDR1 and CDR2: KGHSH, LQKENI. The germline V and J ends were trimmed by 3 bases and 3 bases, with 8 bases remaining between them. There are 13 residues in the CDR3. The CDR3 region has the DNA TGTGCCAGCTCACCTAACCTGGACACTGAAGCTTTCTTT. This codes for CASSPNLDTEAFF.